These T cell receptor beta chains were read from a single sample in a study of cytomegalovirus exposure and HLA in healthy donors. The method was immunoSEQ multiplex PCR; TCRdb's version includes in-frame clones alone and lacks a portion of them. Here the sample spans about 120,000 clones, around two thirds being singletons. Sequencing was done on a sample of PBMCs. The receptor set was obtained from a woman between 40 and 55 years old in good health and CMV-seropositive. Each CDR3 is given with its conserved first and last residue. D genes are given only for firm matches. Clone size, where shown, is once, few, many, or a class for clones that have expanded.

j_call v_call d_call clone_size cdr3_aa cdr3_nt
TRBJ2-2 TRBV28 TRBD2 - CASKLAGATGELFF TGTGCCAGCAAACTAGCGGGAGCAACCGGGGAGCTGTTTTTT
TRBJ2-6 TRBV11-3 TRBD2 - CASSRGGSGANVLTF TGTGCCAGCAGCCGGGGGGGGAGTGGGGCCAACGTCCTGACTTTC
TRBJ2-1 TRBV13 - few CASSPRAGKKDNEQFF TGTGCCAGCAGCCCGCGAGCAGGGAAGAAGGACAATGAGCAGTTCTTC
TRBJ1-5 TRBV7-2 - - CASSRTRGIGQPQHF TGTGCCAGCAGTCGCACGAGGGGGATAGGGCAGCCCCAGCATTTT
TRBJ2-1 TRBV18 - - CASSPIQGGPLPNEQFF TGTGCCAGCTCACCAATCCAAGGGGGACCCTTACCCAATGAGCAGTTCTTC
TRBJ1-1 TRBV7-9 - once CASSDRAGRAGTEAFF TGTGCCAGCAGCGATCGGGCGGGCCGGGCGGGCACTGAAGCTTTCTTT
TRBJ2-7 TRBV4-2 - - CASSQGPGGGYEQYF TGTGCCAGCAGCCAAGGACCGGGTGGCGGGTACGAGCAGTACTTC
TRBJ2-3 TRBV27 TRBD2 - CASSPGGAYTDTQYF TGTGCCAGCAGTCCGGGGGGAGCTTACACAGATACGCAGTATTTT
TRBJ2-3 TRBV28 TRBD2 - CASNPWGGNKYTQYF TGTGCCAGCAATCCTTGGGGGGGAAATAAGTATACGCAGTATTTT
TRBJ2-1 TRBV5-4 TRBD2 - CASSLVGTSGRDEQFF TGTGCCAGCAGCTTAGTGGGGACTAGCGGGCGGGATGAGCAGTTCTTC
TRBJ2-6 TRBV10-2 - - CASSSVEGAWGGANVLTF TGCGCCAGCAGTAGCGTGGAGGGGGCTTGGGGTGGGGCCAACGTCCTGACTTTC
TRBJ1-1 TRBV6-1 TRBD1 - CASHRDRGLGTEAFF TGTGCCAGCCACCGGGACAGGGGGCTAGGAACTGAAGCTTTCTTT
TRBJ2-7 TRBV19 - - CASSIGSGNSYEQYF TGTGCCAGTAGTATAGGGTCCGGGAACTCCTACGAGCAGTACTTC
TRBJ2-5 TRBV14 TRBD2 few CASSQWGLAGSETQYF TGTGCCAGCAGCCAATGGGGACTAGCGGGTTCGGAGACCCAGTACTTC
TRBJ2-3 TRBV9 - few CASSRSGYQGSSTDTQYF TGTGCCAGCAGCCGCTCTGGATACCAGGGCTCTAGCACAGATACGCAGTATTTT
TRBJ2-3 TRBV6-6 TRBD2 - CASSRSGRSKDTQYF TGTGCCAGCAGCCGGAGCGGGAGGAGTAAAGATACGCAGTATTTT
TRBJ1-2 TRBV28 - - CASSPGVDLNYGYTF TGTGCCAGCAGCCCAGGGGTCGACCTTAACTATGGCTACACCTTC
TRBJ2-7 TRBV6-5 - - CASSPGTLYEQYF TGTGCCAGCAGTCCCGGGACTCTCTACGAGCAGTACTTC
TRBJ1-2 TRBV19 TRBD1 - CASGTGSVVNYGYTF TGTGCCAGCGGGACAGGGAGTGTGGTGAACTATGGCTACACCTTC
TRBJ1-5 TRBV19 TRBD1 - CASSISSGTGGRQPQHF TGTGCCAGTAGTATCTCCTCCGGGACAGGGGGACGTCAGCCCCAGCATTTT
TRBJ2-7 TRBV5-4 - few CASSQGLGSSYEQYF TGTGCCAGCAGCCAAGGCCTAGGGAGCTCCTACGAGCAGTACTTC
TRBJ1-1 TRBV5-6 TRBD1 - CASSYLTGIEAFF TGTGCCAGCAGCTACTTGACAGGGATTGAAGCTTTCTTT
TRBJ2-5 TRBV6-1 - - CASSARLPEGETQYF TGTGCCAGCAGTGCCCGCCTCCCGGAGGGGGAGACCCAGTACTTC
TRBJ2-1 TRBV6-6 - few CASSYSLFSEQFF TGTGCCAGCAGTTACTCCTTATTCAGTGAGCAGTTCTTC